Sequencing of this TCR beta chain was carried out in a study of cytomegalovirus exposure and HLA in healthy donors. Study findings and constraints: Altogether, 150 to 200 TCR beta chains were recorded as cytomegalovirus-associated.

The CDR3 contains 18 residues. Per germline, CDR1 SGHVS and CDR2 FQNEAQ. V lost 1 base and J lost 2; bases outside the gene matches: 11. PCR amplification relied on 60 Vbeta primers (plus 13 Jbeta primers). Measured with immunoSEQ multiplex PCR; TCRdb has only the in-frame clones, and not every one. The table records approximately 100,000 clones, more than 65% of them present only once. This clone was detected a few times. The antigen is unknown. The sequencing input was PBMCs. The rearrangement joins TRBV7-8 to TRBJ2-7; 10 bases are a match to TRBD2. The TCR sequence derives from a woman between 50 and 59 years old in good health and CMV-seropositive. The CDR3 DNA reads TGTGCCAGCAGCTTAGTTTCGACCGGGACTAGCGTGCCCTACGAGCAGTACTTC. Encoded protein: CASSLVSTGTSVPYEQYF. Full variable domain (remainder filled in from reference TRBV7-8 and TRBJ2-7): GAGVSQSPRYKVAKRGQDVALRCDPISGHVSLFWYQQALGQGPEFLTYFQNEAQLDKSGLPSDRFFAERPEGSVSTLKIQRTQQEDSAVYLCASSLVSTGTSVPYEQYFGPGTRLTVT.